This TCR beta chain comes out of a study of blood T cell repertoires in COVID-19. About the study: In each case, the material was cDNA or gDNA derived from T cells, B-cell-depleted T cells, or PBMCs.

Residents of about two dozen US areas, aged roughly 18 to 89 years, made up the participants. Cohorts were based on clinical histories the participants reported. Per the authors' pipeline: The assay estimated nucleated cells by amplifying reference gene primers. The table came from immunoSEQ multiplex PCR; TCRdb's copy has only in-frame clones and leaves some out. The DNA was the basis for D and trimming; V, J and clone size are from that table. Here the sample spans some 240,000 clones, about 81% being singletons. The specimen was PBMCs or T cells enriched from blood (not recorded which). This clonotype originated in a man aged 25 to 40 with acute COVID-19.

The CDR3 DNA sequence: TGTGCCAGCAGCGCCCGACAGGGGAACACTGAAGCTTTCTTT. Amino acids: CASSARQGNTEAFF. The chain couples TRBV7-2 to TRBJ1-1, with TRBD1 matching over 7 bases. The trim removed 5 bases at V and 1 base at J, leaving 4 bases unmatched. This CDR3 has 14 residues. Germline loops: CDR1 SGHTA, CDR2 FQGNSA.